These 2 T cell receptor beta chains were sequenced from one sample in a study of technical replicates of blood from several donors (dated by TCRdb to about 2017). Library creation used the immunoSEQ multiplex PCR assay. Drawn from immuneACCESS, this table holds only the in-frame rearrangements with V and J called that TCRdb kept. Clones are partly lost; checked studies trace under half to an unresolved V gene and leave the rest unexplained. This sample holds some 96,000 clones; approximately 95% were observed only once. 0.22% of the sample lies in the top ten. The sample consisted of T cells isolated from PBMCs. All receptors come from a human donor in good health.

This chain uses TRBV19 with TRBJ1-1; D gene unclear. The germline CDR1 and CDR2 sequences are LNHDA and SQIVND (reference sequence). The CDR3 has 16 residues. Trimming shortened V by 6 bases and J by 1 base, and 18 bases separated the two germline ends. The CDR3 is CASRSAAQRANTEAFF. The CDR3 nucleotides are TGTGCCAGTAGAAGTGCGGCCCAACGTGCGAACACTGAAGCTTTCTTT.

This rearrangement joins TRBV4-2 to TRBJ2-1; tentatively, D is TRBD2 (5 bases). V lost 4 bases and J lost 1, with 8 bases in between. CDR3 size: 14 residues. Germline lookup yields CDR1 LGHNA and CDR2 YNFKEQ. CDR3 protein: CASSPSGSYNEQFF. The CDR3 nucleotides read TGTGCCAGCAGCCCAAGCGGATCCTACAATGAGCAGTTCTTC.